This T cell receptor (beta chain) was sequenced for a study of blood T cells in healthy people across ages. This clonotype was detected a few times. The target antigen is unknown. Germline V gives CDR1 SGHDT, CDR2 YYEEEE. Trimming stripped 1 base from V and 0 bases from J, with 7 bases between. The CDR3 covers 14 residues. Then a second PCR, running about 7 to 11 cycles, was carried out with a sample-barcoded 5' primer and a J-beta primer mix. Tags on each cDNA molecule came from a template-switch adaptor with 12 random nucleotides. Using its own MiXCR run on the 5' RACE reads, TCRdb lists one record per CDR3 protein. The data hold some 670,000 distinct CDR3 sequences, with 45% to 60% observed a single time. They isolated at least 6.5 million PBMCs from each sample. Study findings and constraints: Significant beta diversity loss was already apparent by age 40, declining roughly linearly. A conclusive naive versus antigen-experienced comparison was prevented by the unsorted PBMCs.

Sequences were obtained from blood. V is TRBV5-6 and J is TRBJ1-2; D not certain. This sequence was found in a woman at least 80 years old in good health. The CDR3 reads CASSLYGANYGYTF. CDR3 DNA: TGTGCCAGCAGCTTGTATGGAGCTAACTATGGCTACACCTTC.